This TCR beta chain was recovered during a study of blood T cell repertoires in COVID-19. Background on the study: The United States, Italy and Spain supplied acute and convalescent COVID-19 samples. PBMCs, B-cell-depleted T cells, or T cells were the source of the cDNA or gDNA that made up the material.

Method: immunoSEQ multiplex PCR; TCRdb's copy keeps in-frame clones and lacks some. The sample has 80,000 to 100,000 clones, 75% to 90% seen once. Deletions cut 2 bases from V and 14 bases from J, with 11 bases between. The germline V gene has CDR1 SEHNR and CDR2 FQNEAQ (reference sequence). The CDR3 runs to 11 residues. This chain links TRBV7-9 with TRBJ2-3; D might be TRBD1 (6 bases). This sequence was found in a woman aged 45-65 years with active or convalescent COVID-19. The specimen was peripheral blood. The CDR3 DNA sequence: TGTGCCAGCAGCTTACCACCGACAGGGTATTTT. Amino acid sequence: CASSLPPTGYF.